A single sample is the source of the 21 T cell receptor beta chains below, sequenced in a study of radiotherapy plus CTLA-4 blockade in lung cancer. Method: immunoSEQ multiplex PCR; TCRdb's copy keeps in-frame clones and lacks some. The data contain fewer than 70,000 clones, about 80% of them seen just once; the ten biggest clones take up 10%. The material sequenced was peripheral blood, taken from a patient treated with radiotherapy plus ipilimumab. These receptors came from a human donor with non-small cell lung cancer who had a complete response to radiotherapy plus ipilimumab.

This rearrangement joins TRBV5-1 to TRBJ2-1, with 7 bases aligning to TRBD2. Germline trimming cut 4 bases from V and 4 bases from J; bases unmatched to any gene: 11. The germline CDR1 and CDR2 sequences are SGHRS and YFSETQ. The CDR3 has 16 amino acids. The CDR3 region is CASSDWLADGYNEQFF. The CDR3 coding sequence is TGCGCCAGCAGCGATTGGCTAGCGGATGGGTACAATGAGCAGTTCTTC.

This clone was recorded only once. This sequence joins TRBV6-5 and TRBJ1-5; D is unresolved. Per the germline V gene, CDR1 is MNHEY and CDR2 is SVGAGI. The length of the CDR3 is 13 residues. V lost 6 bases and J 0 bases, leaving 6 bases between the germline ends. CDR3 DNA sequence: TGTGCCAGCAGCTCATATAGCAATCAGCCCCAGCATTTT. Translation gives CASSSYSNQPQHF.

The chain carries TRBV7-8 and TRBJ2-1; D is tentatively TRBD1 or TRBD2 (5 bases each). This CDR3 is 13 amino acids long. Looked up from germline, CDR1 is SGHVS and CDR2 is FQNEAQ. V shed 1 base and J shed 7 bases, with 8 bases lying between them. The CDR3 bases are TGTGCCAGCAGCTTAGACTGGGGGAATGAGCAGTTCTTC. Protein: CASSLDWGNEQFF.

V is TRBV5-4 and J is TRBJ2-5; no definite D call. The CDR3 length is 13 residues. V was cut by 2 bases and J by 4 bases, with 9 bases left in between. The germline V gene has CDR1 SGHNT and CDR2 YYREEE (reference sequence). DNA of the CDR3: TGTGCCAGCAGCTTCAACCGGAGAGAGACCCAGTACTTC. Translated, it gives CASSFNRRETQYF.

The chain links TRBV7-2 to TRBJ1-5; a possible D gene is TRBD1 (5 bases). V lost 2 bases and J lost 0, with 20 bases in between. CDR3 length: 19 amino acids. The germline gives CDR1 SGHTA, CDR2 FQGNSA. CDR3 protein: CASSLRGRAAIYSNQPQHF. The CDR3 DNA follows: TGTGCCAGCAGCTTAAGGGGCAGGGCCGCTATCTATAGCAATCAGCCCCAGCATTTT.

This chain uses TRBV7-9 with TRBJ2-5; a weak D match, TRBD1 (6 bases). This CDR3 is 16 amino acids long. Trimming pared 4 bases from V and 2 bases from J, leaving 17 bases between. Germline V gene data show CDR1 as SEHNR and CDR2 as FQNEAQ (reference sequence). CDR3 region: CASSSASGTPQETQYF. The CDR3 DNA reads TGTGCCAGCAGCTCGGCCTCTGGGACACCTCAAGAGACCCAGTACTTC.

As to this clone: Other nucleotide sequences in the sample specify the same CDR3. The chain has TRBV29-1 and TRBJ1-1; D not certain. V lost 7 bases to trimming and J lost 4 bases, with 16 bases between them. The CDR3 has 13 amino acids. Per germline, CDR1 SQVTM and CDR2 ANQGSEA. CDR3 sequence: CSAKNGESTEAFF. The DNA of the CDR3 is TGCAGCGCTAAAAATGGGGAATCCACTGAAGCTTTCTTT.

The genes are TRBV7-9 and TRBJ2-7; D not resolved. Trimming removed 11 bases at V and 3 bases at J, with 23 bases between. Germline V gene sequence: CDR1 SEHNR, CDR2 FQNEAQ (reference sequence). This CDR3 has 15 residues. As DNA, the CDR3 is TGTGCCGGTACCCCGTTGACGCCCCCCTTCTACGAGCAGTACTTC. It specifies CAGTPLTPPFYEQYF.

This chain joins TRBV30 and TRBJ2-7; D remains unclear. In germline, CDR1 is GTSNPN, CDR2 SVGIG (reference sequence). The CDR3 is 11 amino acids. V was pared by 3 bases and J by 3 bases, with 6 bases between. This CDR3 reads CAWRQNYEQYF. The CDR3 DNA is TGTGCCTGGAGACAAAACTACGAGCAGTACTTC.

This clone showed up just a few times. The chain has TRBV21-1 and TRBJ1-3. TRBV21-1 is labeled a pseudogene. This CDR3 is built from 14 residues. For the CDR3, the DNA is TGTGCCAGCGTCGCGGGGCCCTCTGGAAACACCATATATTTT. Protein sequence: CASVAGPSGNTIYF.

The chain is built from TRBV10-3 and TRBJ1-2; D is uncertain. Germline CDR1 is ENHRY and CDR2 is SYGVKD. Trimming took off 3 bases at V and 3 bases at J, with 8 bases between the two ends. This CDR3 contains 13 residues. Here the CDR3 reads CAISDPEHYGYTF. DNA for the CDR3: TGTGCCATCAGTGATCCAGAGCACTATGGCTACACCTTC.

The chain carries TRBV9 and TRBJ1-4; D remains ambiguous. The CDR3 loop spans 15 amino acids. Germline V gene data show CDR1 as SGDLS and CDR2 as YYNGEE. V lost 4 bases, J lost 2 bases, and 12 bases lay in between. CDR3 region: CASSPERGTNEKLFF. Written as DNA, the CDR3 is TGTGCCAGCAGCCCAGAGAGAGGGACTAATGAAAAACTGTTTTTT.

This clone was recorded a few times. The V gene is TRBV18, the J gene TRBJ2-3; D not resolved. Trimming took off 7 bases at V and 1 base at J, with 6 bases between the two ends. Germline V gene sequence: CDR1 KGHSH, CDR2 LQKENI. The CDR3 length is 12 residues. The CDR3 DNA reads TGTGCCAGCTTATCACGCACAGATACGCAGTATTTT. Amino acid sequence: CASLSRTDTQYF.

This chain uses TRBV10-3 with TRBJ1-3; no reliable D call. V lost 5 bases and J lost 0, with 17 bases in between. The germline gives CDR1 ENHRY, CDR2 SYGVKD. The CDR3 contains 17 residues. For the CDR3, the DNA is TGTGCCATCAGTCCTCGGCTCGAGAGGAACTCTGGAAACACCATATATTTT. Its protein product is CAISPRLERNSGNTIYF.

The DNA for the CDR3 is TGTGCCAGTAAAGGGGCGGATTCTGGTGGAAACACCATATATTTT. As protein: CASKGADSGGNTIYF. The chain has TRBV19 and TRBJ1-3; TRBD1 is a possible D gene (5 bases). Trimming removed 7 bases at V and 3 bases at J, with 16 bases between. This CDR3 region has 15 residues. The germline CDR1 and CDR2 sequences are LNHDA and SQIVND (reference sequence).

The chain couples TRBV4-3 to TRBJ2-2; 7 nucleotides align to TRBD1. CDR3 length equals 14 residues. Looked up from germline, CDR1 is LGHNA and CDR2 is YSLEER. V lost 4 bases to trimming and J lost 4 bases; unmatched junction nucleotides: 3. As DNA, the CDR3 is TGCGCCAGCAGCCTGGGGACAGTCACCGGGGAGCTGTTTTTT. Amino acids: CASSLGTVTGELFF.

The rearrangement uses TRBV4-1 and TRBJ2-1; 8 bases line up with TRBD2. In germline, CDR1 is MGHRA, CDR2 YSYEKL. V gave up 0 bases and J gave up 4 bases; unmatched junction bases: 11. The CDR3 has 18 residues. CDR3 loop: CASSQDPRVAGPYNEQFF. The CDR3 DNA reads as TGCGCCAGCAGCCAAGATCCCCGGGTAGCGGGGCCTTACAATGAGCAGTTCTTC.

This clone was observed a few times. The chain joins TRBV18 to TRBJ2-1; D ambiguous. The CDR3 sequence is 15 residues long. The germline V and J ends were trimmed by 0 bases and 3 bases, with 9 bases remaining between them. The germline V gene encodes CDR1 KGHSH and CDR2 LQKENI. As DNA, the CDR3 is TGTGCCAGCTCACCACCAGACATGGGCTACAATGAGCAGTTCTTC. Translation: CASSPPDMGYNEQFF.

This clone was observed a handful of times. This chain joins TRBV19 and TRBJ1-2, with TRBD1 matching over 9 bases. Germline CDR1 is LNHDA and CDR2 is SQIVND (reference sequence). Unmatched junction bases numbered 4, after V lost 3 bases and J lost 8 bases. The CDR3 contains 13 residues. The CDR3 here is CASSMNRGQGYTF. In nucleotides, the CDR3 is TGTGCCAGTAGTATGAACAGGGGGCAAGGCTACACCTTC.

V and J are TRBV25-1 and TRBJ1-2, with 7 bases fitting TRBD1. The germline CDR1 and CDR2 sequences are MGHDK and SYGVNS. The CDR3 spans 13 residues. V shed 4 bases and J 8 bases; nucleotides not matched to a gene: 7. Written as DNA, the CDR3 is TGTGCCAGCAGTGTCCCAGGGGGGGGAGGCTACACCTTC. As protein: CASSVPGGGGYTF.

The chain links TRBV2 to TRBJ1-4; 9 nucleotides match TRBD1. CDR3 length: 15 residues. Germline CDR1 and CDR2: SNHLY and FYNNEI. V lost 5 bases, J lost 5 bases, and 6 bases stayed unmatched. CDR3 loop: CASSHPGQGNEKLFF. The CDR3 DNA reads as TGTGCCAGCAGTCATCCGGGACAGGGCAATGAAAAACTGTTTTTT.